Following are 19 T cell receptor beta chains from one sample sequenced in a study of cytotoxic CD8 clonotypes in ibrutinib-treated CLL. Some clones are missing from TCRdb's copy, which holds only in-frame ones; the method was immunoSEQ multiplex PCR. The sample lists tens of thousands of clones; 54% were seen once. The source was PBMCs, collected at disease progression, from a patient treated with ibrutinib. The receptors were gathered from a human donor with chronic lymphocytic leukemia.

This chain uses TRBV11-2 with TRBJ2-2; 10 bases align to TRBD2. CDR1 SGHAT and CDR2 FQNNGV come from the germline V gene. V lost 3 bases and J lost 5; bases outside the gene matches: 6. The CDR3 totals 16 residues. CDR3 bases: TGTGCCAGCAGCTTTCGGGCTAGCGGGAGTACCGGGGAGCTGTTTTTT. Amino acids: CASSFRASGSTGELFF. Full variable domain (missing parts from reference TRBV11-2 and TRBJ2-2): EAGVAQSPRYKIIEKRQSVAFWCNPISGHATLYWYQQILGQGPKLLIQFQNNGVVDDSQLPKDRFSAERLKGVDSTLKIQPAKLEDSAVYLCASSFRASGSTGELFFGEGSRLTVL.

This sequence joins TRBV5-1 and TRBJ1-3; maybe TRBD1 (6 bases). CDR1 and CDR2 (germline): SGHRS, YFSETQ. The V and J ends lost 6 bases and 0 bases respectively, with 13 bases between them. The CDR3 extends over 15 amino acids. As DNA, the CDR3 is TGCGCCAGCACCCTAGGACAGATCTCTGGAAACACCATATATTTT. Its translation is CASTLGQISGNTIYF.

V and J are TRBV28 and TRBJ2-7; 8 bases match TRBD2. J was trimmed by 6 bases and V by 6 bases; bases with no gene match: 13. The CDR3 spans 15 residues. Germline V gene data show CDR1 as MDHEN and CDR2 as SYDVKM. The CDR3, as DNA: TGTGCCAGCAGCCCTCCGCTTAGCGGGATGTCCGAGCAGTACTTC. Residues: CASSPPLSGMSEQYF.

This clone was observed a handful of times. V and J are TRBV2 and TRBJ2-5, with 9 bases aligning to TRBD2. Per the germline V gene, CDR1 is SNHLY and CDR2 is FYNNEI. The length of the CDR3 is 14 residues. The V and J ends lost 3 bases and 5 bases, in that order; junction bases with no gene match: 4. In DNA, the CDR3 is TGTGCCAGCAGTGACCCGACTAGCGGTGAGACCCAGTACTTC. Protein product: CASSDPTSGETQYF.

The chain employs TRBV7-6 and TRBJ2-6; D gene uncertain. Germline V gene data show CDR1 as SGHVS and CDR2 as FNYEAQ. Trimming removed 5 bases at V and 2 bases at J, with 10 bases between. The CDR3 sequence is 15 residues long. CDR3 region: CASSLIFTGANVLTF. Written as DNA, the CDR3 is TGTGCCAGCAGCCTCATCTTTACTGGGGCCAACGTCCTGACTTTC. The full variable domain, completed using reference TRBV7-6 and TRBJ2-6, is GAGVSQSPRYKVTKRGQDVALRCDPISGHVSLYWYRQALGQGPEFLTYFNYEAQQDKSGLPNDRFSAERPEGSISTLTIQRTEQRDSAMYRCASSLIFTGANVLTFGAGSRLTVL.

The chain links TRBV19 to TRBJ1-1; D unclear. V gave up 3 bases and J gave up 0 bases, with 14 bases separating them. The length of the CDR3 is 16 residues. From germline, CDR1 is LNHDA and CDR2 SQIVND (reference sequence). Here the CDR3 DNA reads TGTGCCAGTAGTATGGGGTTGAGGAGGGTGAACACTGAAGCTTTCTTT. It yields the protein CASSMGLRRVNTEAFF.

This chain uses TRBV7-8 with TRBJ2-1; D gene uncertain. CDR3 length: 11 residues. In germline, CDR1 is SGHVS, CDR2 FQNEAQ. The ends were cut back, 3 bases at V and 7 bases at J, with 4 bases in the middle. The CDR3 DNA sequence: TGTGCCAGCAGCTTGGGGAATGAGCAGTTCTTC. Translation: CASSLGNEQFF.

The chain has TRBV14 and TRBJ1-4, with D hard to call. The CDR3 totals 19 residues. V gave up 2 bases and J gave up 8 bases, with 27 bases separating them. Germline assignment: CDR1 SGHDN and CDR2 FVKESK. The CDR3 is CASSQSWRSREENAEKLFF. The CDR3 nucleotides read TGTGCCAGCAGCCAATCATGGAGGAGTAGGGAGGAAAACGCGGAAAAACTGTTTTTT.

This clone appeared a single time. This chain joins TRBV15 and TRBJ2-1; D might be TRBD2 (6 bases). The CDR3 totals 20 residues. Trimming shortened V by 0 bases and J by 4 bases, and 25 bases separated the two germline ends. Germline assignment: CDR1 LNHNV and CDR2 YYDKDF (reference sequence). The CDR3 region has the DNA TGTGCCACCAGCAGAGATTTGGCTCCCGGTCGGGGCGGGAATTACAATGAGCAGTTCTTC. Protein sequence: CATSRDLAPGRGGNYNEQFF.

The chain couples TRBV28 to TRBJ1-2; D remains unclear. The V gene lost 5 bases and the J gene lost 8 bases, with 12 bases spanning the gap. This CDR3 is 12 amino acids long. The germline V gene has CDR1 MDHEN and CDR2 SYDVKM. CDR3 sequence reads: CASSRLELGYTF. The CDR3 DNA reads as TGTGCCAGCAGTCGACTTGAATTGGGCTACACCTTC.

The chain uses TRBV5-1 and TRBJ2-7; 11 bases align to TRBD2. V lost 2 bases to trimming and J lost 1 base; unmatched junction nucleotides: 2. The CDR3 contains 15 residues. In germline, CDR1 is SGHRS, CDR2 YFSETQ. The CDR3 nucleotides are TGCGCCAGCAGCTTCCTAGCGGGAGGATCCTACGAGCAGTACTTC. Translated, it gives CASSFLAGGSYEQYF. Complete variable domain (other parts from reference TRBV5-1 and TRBJ2-7): KAGVTQTPRYLIKTRGQQVTLSCSPISGHRSVSWYQQTPGQGLQFLFEYFSETQRNKGNFPGRFSGRQFSNSRSEMNVSTLELGDSALYLCASSFLAGGSYEQYFGPGTRLTVT.

The gene calls are TRBV19 and TRBJ1-2, with D perhaps matching TRBD1 (6 bases). Germline V gene sequence: CDR1 LNHDA, CDR2 SQIVND (reference sequence). The CDR3 sequence is 15 residues long. The V end lost 5 bases, the J end lost 1 base, and 14 bases lay between the germline ends. The DNA of the CDR3 is TGTGCCAGTAGTGGCGGAAGGGGGGATAACTATGGCTACACCTTC. It yields the protein CASSGGRGDNYGYTF.

This chain connects TRBV6-4 to TRBJ2-7; 7 nucleotides match TRBD1. J lost 2 bases, V lost 6 bases, and 10 bases had no gene match. The CDR3 is made up of 15 amino acids. The germline CDR1 and CDR2 sequences are MRHNA and SNTAGT. The CDR3 region has the DNA TGTGCCAGCAGCGAAACAGGGGCTGCAACCTACGAGCAGTACTTC. It yields the protein CASSETGAATYEQYF.

The chain couples TRBV9 to TRBJ2-7; D remains unclear. Between the trimmed V and J ends, which lost 2 bases and 3 bases, there was a span of 12 bases. In germline, CDR1 is SGDLS, CDR2 YYNGEE. This CDR3 comprises 14 residues. In DNA form, the CDR3 reads TGTGCCAGCAGCGTTCTGGATGACCGCTACGAGCAGTACTTC. As protein: CASSVLDDRYEQYF.

This clone has more than one count but fewer than ten. The J gene is TRBJ2-1, the V gene TRBV7-2; 8 bases line up with TRBD1. The germline gives CDR1 SGHTA, CDR2 FQGNSA. This CDR3 spans 13 amino acids. V shed 6 bases, J shed 4 bases, and the junction held 2 bases outside the gene matches. CDR3: CASRWTGYNEQFF. DNA for the CDR3: TGTGCCAGCAGGTGGACAGGGTACAATGAGCAGTTCTTC.

This clone has more than one count but fewer than ten. This chain uses TRBV5-1 with TRBJ2-7; 7 bases agree with TRBD1. This CDR3 is built from 16 residues. Germline CDR1 is SGHRS and CDR2 is YFSETQ. Trimming removed 0 bases from V and 4 bases from J; junction bases left unmatched: 10. CDR3 sequence reads: CASSLGVLGTVYEQYF. The CDR3 coding sequence is TGCGCCAGCAGCTTGGGCGTTTTGGGGACAGTTTACGAGCAGTACTTC.

The rearrangement joins TRBV7-2 to TRBJ2-7, with D uncertain. Germline-derived CDR1 and CDR2 are SGHTA and FQGNSA. V lost 5 bases to trimming and J lost 4 bases, with 18 bases between them. This CDR3 region has 15 residues. This CDR3 reads CASSNEPGVFYEQYF. Here the CDR3 DNA reads TGTGCCAGCAGCAATGAACCGGGCGTATTTTACGAGCAGTACTTC.

CDR3 amino acids: CASRSGEQFF. CDR3 DNA: TGTGCCAGCAGGTCAGGGGAGCAGTTCTTC. The J gene is TRBJ2-1, the V gene TRBV6-5; a weak D match, TRBD1 (5 bases). CDR3 length equals 10 residues. Germline CDR1 is MNHEY and CDR2 is SVGAGI. Trimming pared 6 bases from V and 10 bases from J, leaving 7 bases between.

This clone was seen only a few times. V gene TRBV6-1 combines with J gene TRBJ2-7, with 7 bases that match TRBD1. This CDR3 contains 15 residues. Germline CDR1 and CDR2: MNHNS and SASEGT. Trimming cost V 2 bases and J 1 base; bases outside gene matches: 5. The CDR3 region is CASSESGDSSYEQYF. The CDR3 DNA reads TGTGCCAGCAGTGAATCTGGGGACAGTTCCTACGAGCAGTACTTC.